A selection of T cell receptor beta chains follows, all from one sample in a study of blood T cell repertoires in COVID-19. Some clones are missing from TCRdb's copy, which holds only in-frame ones; the method was immunoSEQ multiplex PCR. There are more than 70,000 clones in the sample; about 87% occur only once, and over 8.5% lies in the top ten. Sample: peripheral blood. The source is a human donor in a cohort sampled during active COVID-19. CDR3s include the opening cysteine and the closing phenylalanine or tryptophan. D genes are given only for firm matches. Some rows mark clone size as missing; the rest say once, few, many or name a class of expanded clone.

cdr3_nt cdr3_aa clone_size v_call d_call j_call
TGTGCCAGCAGCCCCCCCGGACTGGAGCAGTTCTTC CASSPPGLEQFF . TRBV14 . TRBJ2-1
TGCGCCAGCAGCCAAAGCCCCCGGGACTACCTGGTGACCCAGTACTTC CASSQSPRDYLVTQYF . TRBV4-1 TRBD2 TRBJ2-5
TGTGCCAGCACGAGTTACGGGTCCTACAATGAGCAGTTCTTC CASTSYGSYNEQFF . TRBV5-4 . TRBJ2-1
TGTGCCAGCAGCCCACTCCGGGACAGAGCGTCGCCCCAGCATTTT CASSPLRDRASPQHF . TRBV6-5 TRBD1 TRBJ1-5
TGTGCCACCAGTGATCCGTCTAGCGGGAGGTACACCGGGGAGCTGTTTTTT CATSDPSSGRYTGELFF few TRBV24-1 TRBD2 TRBJ2-2
TGTGCCAGCAGTCGGGAAAAGAGGCGGGGGGCCAATGAGCAGTTCTTC CASSREKRRGANEQFF . TRBV5-6 TRBD2 TRBJ2-1
TGTGCCAGTAGTATAGATGGGCAACGTAATCTCCCCCAGCATTTT CASSIDGQRNLPQHF . TRBV19 . TRBJ1-5
TGTGCCAGCAGCCAAGATACGTACACCTACGAGCAGTACTTC CASSQDTYTYEQYF . TRBV3-1/TRBV3-2 . TRBJ2-7
TGTGCCAGCAGCTTAGAATTTGGGACAGGGACTAGCGGGATCTACGAGCAGTACTTC CASSLEFGTGTSGIYEQYF . TRBV7-9 TRBD2 TRBJ2-7
TGTGCCATCACCACAGGGGTAGACTATGGCTACACCTTC CAITTGVDYGYTF . TRBV6-5 TRBD1 TRBJ1-2
TGTGCCAGCAGCGGGACAGGGGGCTCCTATGGCTACACCTTC CASSGTGGSYGYTF . TRBV3-1/TRBV3-2 TRBD1 TRBJ1-2
TGTGCCAGCAGTTACGGTACAGATCATTACTTC CASSYGTDHYF . TRBV6-6 . TRBJ2-5
TGTGCCAGCAGCTTGATTAGCGGGGAAACAGATACGCAGTATTTT CASSLISGETDTQYF . TRBV7-9 TRBD2 TRBJ2-3
TGTGCCAGCAGTCCAGAGCAGGGGGCAAGGAATGAGCAGTTCTTC CASSPEQGARNEQFF . TRBV2 TRBD1 TRBJ2-1
TGTGCCAGCAGCGAACAGGGTTCAGATACGCAGTATTTT CASSEQGSDTQYF once TRBV2 . TRBJ2-3
TGCGCCAGCAGCCAAGATCCGGGATTCTCAACTAATGAAAAACTGTTTTTT CASSQDPGFSTNEKLFF . TRBV4-1 . TRBJ1-4
TGTGCCAGCAGCTTCGGACTAGATCTAGGCACAGATACGCAGTATTTT CASSFGLDLGTDTQYF . TRBV11-3 TRBD2 TRBJ2-3
TGTGCCAGCAGCGTAGCTTGGACAGGGAGCTCTGGAAACACCATATATTTT CASSVAWTGSSGNTIYF . TRBV9 TRBD1 TRBJ1-3
TGTGCCAGCAGTGTTAGGGGGCCTTATGGCTACACCTTC CASSVRGPYGYTF . TRBV2 TRBD1 TRBJ1-2
TGTGCCAGCAGCCGCGGACTAGCGAGATACTTC CASSRGLARYF . TRBV3-1/TRBV3-2 TRBD2 TRBJ2-5
TGCAGCGTCGGGATGGGGGCCATGGACGAGCAGTACTTC CSVGMGAMDEQYF . TRBV29-1 . TRBJ2-7
TGTGCCAGCAGCCTAGGGGTCGGTGGGAACTACGAGCAGTACTTC CASSLGVGGNYEQYF . TRBV27 . TRBJ2-7
TGCGCCAGCAGCCAAGTAGCGACACCGGGACAGAGCTCCTACGAGCAGTACTTC CASSQVATPGQSSYEQYF few TRBV4-1 TRBD1 TRBJ2-7
TGTGCCAGCAGTTCCCTTACTAGCGGGGGGAGCTCCTACAATGAGCAGTTCTTC CASSSLTSGGSSYNEQFF . TRBV28 TRBD2 TRBJ2-1
TGTGCCAGCACTGAGGTGGGAGCCGCCTACGAGCAGTACTTC CASTEVGAAYEQYF . TRBV2 . TRBJ2-7
TGTGCCAGCAGCCCCCTAGGTGGATTCAATCAGCCCCAGCATTTT CASSPLGGFNQPQHF . TRBV4-2 . TRBJ1-5
TGTGCCAGCAGCTTAGATGCGGGAGCGGCTTACGAGCAGTACTTC CASSLDAGAAYEQYF . TRBV7-9 TRBD2 TRBJ2-7
TGTGCCAGCAGTGTCCCGGGACACATCTACAATGAGCAGTTCTTC CASSVPGHIYNEQFF . TRBV28 . TRBJ2-1